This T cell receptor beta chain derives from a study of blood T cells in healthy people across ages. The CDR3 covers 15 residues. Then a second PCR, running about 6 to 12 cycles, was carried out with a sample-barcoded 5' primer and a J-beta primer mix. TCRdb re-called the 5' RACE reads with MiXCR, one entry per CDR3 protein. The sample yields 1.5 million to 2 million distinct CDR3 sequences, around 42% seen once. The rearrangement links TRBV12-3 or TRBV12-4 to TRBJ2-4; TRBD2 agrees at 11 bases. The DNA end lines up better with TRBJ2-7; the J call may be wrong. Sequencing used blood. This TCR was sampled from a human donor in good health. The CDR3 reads CASSASSGGFYEQYF. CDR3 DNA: TGTGCCAGCAGTGCCTCTAGCGGGGGGTTCTACGAGCAGTACTTC.